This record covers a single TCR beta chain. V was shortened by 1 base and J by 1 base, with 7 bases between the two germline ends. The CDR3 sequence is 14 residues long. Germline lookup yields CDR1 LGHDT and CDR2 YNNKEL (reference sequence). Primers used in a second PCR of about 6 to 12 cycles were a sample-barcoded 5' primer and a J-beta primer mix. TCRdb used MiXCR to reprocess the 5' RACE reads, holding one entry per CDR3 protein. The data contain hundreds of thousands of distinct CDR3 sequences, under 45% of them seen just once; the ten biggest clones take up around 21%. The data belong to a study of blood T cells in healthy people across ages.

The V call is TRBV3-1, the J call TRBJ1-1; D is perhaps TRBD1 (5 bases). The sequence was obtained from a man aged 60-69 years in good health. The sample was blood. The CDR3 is CASSQGGPNTEAFF. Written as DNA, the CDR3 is TGTGCCAGCAGCCAAGGGGGCCCGAACACTGAAGCTTTCTTT.